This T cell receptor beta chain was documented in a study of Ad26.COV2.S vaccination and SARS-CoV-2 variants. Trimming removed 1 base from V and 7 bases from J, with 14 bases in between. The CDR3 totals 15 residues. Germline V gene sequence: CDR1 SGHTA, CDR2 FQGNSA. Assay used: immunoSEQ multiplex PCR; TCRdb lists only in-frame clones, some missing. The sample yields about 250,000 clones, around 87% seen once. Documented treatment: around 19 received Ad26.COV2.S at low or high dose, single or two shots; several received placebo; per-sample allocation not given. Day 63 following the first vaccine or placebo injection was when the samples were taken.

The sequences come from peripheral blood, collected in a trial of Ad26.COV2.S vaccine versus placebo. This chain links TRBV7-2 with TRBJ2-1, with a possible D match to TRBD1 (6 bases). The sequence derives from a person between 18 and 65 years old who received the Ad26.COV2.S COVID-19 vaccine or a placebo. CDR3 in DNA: TGTGCCAGCAGCTTAGGGTCAGGGGCCGGGAATGAGCAGTTCTTC. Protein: CASSLGSGAGNEQFF.